Listed here are 26 T cell receptor beta chains from one sample, sequenced in a study of T cell repertoires in cytomegalovirus infection. Using its own MiXCR run on the reads, TCRdb lists one record per CDR3 protein. The repertoire has roughly 150,000 distinct CDR3 sequences, 30% to 40% of them found once; the top ten carry around half. The antigens of these receptors remain unknown. The sequencing used CD8+ T cells from cultured PBMCs, collected from culture after CMV antigen stimulation. Every receptor here comes from a human donor in good health (CMV status not recorded). Some clones in this sample may be carry-over from other donors' samples.

At least ten counts were recorded for this clonotype. The chain combines TRBV6-5 with TRBJ2-7; the D gene is possibly TRBD1 (6 bases). V lost 0 bases and J 2 bases, leaving 11 bases between the germline ends. Germline V CDR1 and CDR2: MNHEY, SVGAGI. The length of the CDR3 is 15 residues. In DNA, the CDR3 is TGTGCCAGCAGTTACTCGAATGGGGGCGCCTACGAGCAGTACTTC. Amino acid sequence: CASSYSNGGAYEQYF.

The chain couples TRBV19 to TRBJ1-2; D gene ambiguous. Looked up from germline, CDR1 is LNHDA and CDR2 is SQIVND (reference sequence). The CDR3 runs 13 residues. The V end was cut by 6 bases, the J end by 4 bases, with 12 bases between. As DNA, the CDR3 is TGTGCCAGTAGCCTCGACAACCTCTATGGCTACACCTTC. This sequence encodes CASSLDNLYGYTF. Combining the CDR3 with reference TRBV19 and TRBJ1-2 gives the whole variable domain DGGITQSPKYLFRKEGQNVTLSCEQNLNHDAMYWYRQDPGQGLRLIYYSQIVNDFQKGDIAEGYSVSREKKESFPLTVTSAQKNPTAFYLCASSLDNLYGYTFGSGTRLTVV.

V is TRBV7-6 and J is TRBJ2-7, with D perhaps assigned TRBD1 or TRBD2 (5 bases each). The CDR3 totals 14 residues. Trimming took off 5 bases at V and 2 bases at J, with 13 bases between the two ends. Per germline, CDR1 SGHVS and CDR2 FNYEAQ. CDR3 sequence reads: CASSPRAEAYEQYF. CDR3 coding DNA: TGTGCCAGCAGCCCCAGGGCGGAGGCCTACGAGCAGTACTTC.

This chain links TRBV19 with TRBJ2-5; TRBD1 is a possible D gene (6 bases). The V gene lost 3 bases and the J gene lost 1 base, with 9 bases spanning the gap. Germline CDR1 is LNHDA and CDR2 is SQIVND (reference sequence). This CDR3 spans 14 amino acids. The CDR3 nucleotides are TGTGCCAGTAGTATCTGGGGGCTCCAAGAGACCCAGTACTTC. Protein: CASSIWGLQETQYF.

This clonotype has more than one count but fewer than ten. The chain couples TRBV7-2 to TRBJ1-2; TRBD1 agrees at 8 bases. The CDR3 sequence is 17 residues long. Trimming removed 3 bases from V and 6 bases from J; junction bases left unmatched: 15. CDR1 and CDR2 from the germline V gene are SGHTA and FQGNSA. The CDR3 loop is CASSFNPSGTGGDGYTF. The CDR3 DNA reads TGTGCCAGCAGCTTTAACCCCTCAGGGACAGGTGGTGATGGCTACACCTTC.

The J gene is TRBJ1-5, the V gene TRBV19; D uncertain. Per germline, CDR1 LNHDA and CDR2 SQIVND (reference sequence). Between the trimmed V and J ends, which lost 1 base and 1 base, there was a span of 11 bases. The CDR3 is made up of 16 amino acids. The CDR3 nucleotides are TGTGCCAGTAGTATAGGGGGATTTAGGAGCAATCAGCCCCAGCATTTT. This translates into CASSIGGFRSNQPQHF.

Only a few counts were recorded for this clonotype. The chain carries TRBV7-6 and TRBJ2-7, with 9 bases fitting TRBD1. The CDR3 contains 13 residues. The V gene end was trimmed by 5 bases and the J gene end by 7 bases; junction bases not matched to a gene: 6. The V gene's germline CDR1 is SGHVS and CDR2 FNYEAQ. Here the CDR3 DNA reads TGTGCCAGCAGCCCACAGGGGGCATGGGAGCAGTACTTC. It encodes CASSPQGAWEQYF.

This clonotype showed up just a few times. The chain has TRBV6-5 and TRBJ1-1; D is perhaps TRBD1 (5 bases). This CDR3 contains 15 residues. Trimming shortened V by 2 bases and J by 11 bases, and 21 bases separated the two germline ends. Germline CDR1 and CDR2: MNHEY and SVGAGI. CDR3 loop: CASSYMGGGLNRAFF. In DNA form, the CDR3 reads TGTGCCAGCAGTTACATGGGGGGGGGACTCAACCGGGCTTTCTTT.

This chain uses TRBV10-3 with TRBJ2-7; TRBD2 is a possible D gene (5 bases). V shed 5 bases and J shed 4 bases, with 9 bases lying between them. The CDR3 extends over 12 amino acids. CDR1 is ENHRY, CDR2 SYGVKD, per germline. The CDR3 region has the DNA TGTGCCATCAGTACTAGTAATTACGAGCAGTACTTC. It specifies CAISTSNYEQYF.

This clonotype was seen a few times. The chain couples TRBV6-6 to TRBJ1-1; 7 bases fit TRBD1. The germline gives CDR1 MNHNY, CDR2 SVGAGI (reference sequence). The V gene end was trimmed by 6 bases and the J gene end by 1 base; junction bases not matched to a gene: 5. This CDR3 spans 14 amino acids. CDR3 residues: CASSHRGWNTEAFF. DNA of the CDR3: TGTGCCAGCAGCCACAGGGGCTGGAACACTGAAGCTTTCTTT.

The chain has TRBV28 and TRBJ1-5; TRBD1 aligns across 7 bases. Trimming cost V 5 bases and J 0 bases; bases outside gene matches: 13. The CDR3 spans 18 residues. Germline V gene data show CDR1 as MDHEN and CDR2 as SYDVKM. The CDR3 DNA sequence: TGTGCCAGCAGTGTAGGGACAGACATGACCCTTAGCAATCAGCCCCAGCATTTT. Its translation: CASSVGTDMTLSNQPQHF.

The chain employs TRBV6-2 or TRBV6-3 and TRBJ2-5, with a tentative D call TRBD2 (5 bases). Germline V gives CDR1 MNHEY, CDR2 SVGEGT. The V end was cut by 6 bases, the J end by 3 bases, with 14 bases between. The CDR3 length is 14 residues. CDR3 residues: CASSAMEEKETQYF. Here the CDR3 DNA reads TGTGCCAGCAGCGCTATGGAGGAAAAAGAGACCCAGTACTTC.

This rearrangement joins TRBV20-1 to TRBJ2-5, with D possibly matching TRBD2 (6 bases). The ends were cut back, 6 bases at V and 5 bases at J, with 19 bases in the middle. CDR1 DFQATT and CDR2 SNEGSKA come from the germline V gene (reference sequence). This CDR3 has 14 amino acids. This chain's CDR3 is CSAGGSTTGETQYF. The CDR3 DNA follows: TGCAGTGCGGGGGGATCTACGACGGGGGAGACCCAGTACTTC.

The chain joins TRBV7-9 to TRBJ2-2, with TRBD1 matching over 9 bases. Germline V gene sequence: CDR1 SEHNR, CDR2 FQNEAQ (reference sequence). Unmatched junction bases numbered 11, after V lost 5 bases and J lost 7 bases. This CDR3 is 16 amino acids long. DNA of the CDR3: TGTGCCAGCAGCCCGCTGGGACAGGGTTTCAGCGGGGAGCTGTTTTTT. Protein: CASSPLGQGFSGELFF.

This chain connects TRBV11-2 to TRBJ1-5; 7 bases fit TRBD1. Germline lookup yields CDR1 SGHAT and CDR2 FQNNGV. The V and J ends lost 1 base and 1 base, in that order; junction bases with no gene match: 1. CDR3 length equals 15 residues. The CDR3 DNA reads TGTGCCAGCAGCTTAGGGGACAGCAGCAATCAGCCCCAGCATTTT. Residues: CASSLGDSSNQPQHF.

This clonotype was counted only a few times. This chain links TRBV5-6 with TRBJ2-3; 7 bases map to TRBD2. Germline lookup yields CDR1 SGHDT and CDR2 YYEEEE. V was clipped by 4 bases and J by 5 bases; unmatched bases: 4. The CDR3 extends over 13 amino acids. This CDR3 reads CASSPGGLDTQYF. The DNA for the CDR3 is TGTGCCAGCAGCCCGGGAGGTCTAGATACGCAGTATTTT.

This clonotype was seen repeatedly, ten times or more. The chain links TRBV7-3 to TRBJ2-3, with 14 bases that match TRBD2. Per the germline V gene, CDR1 is SGHTA and CDR2 is FQGTGA. Germline trimming cut 5 bases from V and 1 base from J; bases unmatched to any gene: 2. The CDR3 is 16 amino acids. CDR3 bases: TGTGCCAGCAGCGAGACTAGCGGGGGGGGCACAGATACGCAGTATTTT. This sequence encodes CASSETSGGGTDTQYF.

The gene calls are TRBV5-4 and TRBJ2-2; TRBD2 might be the D (5 bases). The CDR3 runs 13 residues. V lost 4 bases and J 6 bases, leaving 10 bases between the germline ends. The germline V gene has CDR1 SGHNT and CDR2 YYREEE (reference sequence). The CDR3 region has the DNA TGTGCCAGCAGCCCCTCGGAGGCCGGGGAGCTGTTTTTT. The encoded protein is CASSPSEAGELFF.

This clonotype was observed a few times. This chain links TRBV19 with TRBJ1-2; D remains ambiguous. V lost 5 bases and J lost 5, with 12 bases in between. Germline loops: CDR1 LNHDA, CDR2 SQIVND (reference sequence). This CDR3 region has 13 residues. The DNA of the CDR3 is TGTGCCAGTAGTCCCGGGATTGGGTATGGCTACACCTTC. Its protein product is CASSPGIGYGYTF.

The V gene is TRBV12-3 or TRBV12-4, the J gene TRBJ2-3; 7 bases agree with TRBD2. The CDR3 totals 17 residues. The ends lost 6 bases at V and 5 bases at J; junction bases unmatched: 17. The CDR3 DNA is TGTGCCAGCAGCCGCTACCACCGCGGGGGAGTTGAAGATACGCAGTATTTT. Its protein is CASSRYHRGGVEDTQYF.

This clonotype was seen at least ten times. The gene calls are TRBV6-1 and TRBJ1-5, with D possibly TRBD1 on 5 matching bases. The V end was cut by 2 bases, the J end by 4 bases, with 12 bases between. CDR3 length equals 15 residues. Looked up from germline, CDR1 is MNHNS and CDR2 is SASEGT. The CDR3 loop is CASSEPYDSNQPQHF. The CDR3 bases are TGTGCCAGCAGTGAACCCTATGACAGTAATCAGCCCCAGCATTTT.

CDR3 loop: CASSSPSNEQFF. In DNA, the CDR3 is TGTGCCAGCAGCTCCCCCTCCAATGAGCAGTTCTTC. The V and J genes are TRBV7-3 and TRBJ2-1; D gene ambiguous. The CDR3 is 12 residues long. The V end was cut by 4 bases, the J end by 6 bases, with 7 bases between. The germline CDR1 and CDR2 sequences are SGHTA and FQGTGA. Drawing the rest from reference TRBV7-3 and TRBJ2-1, the complete variable domain is GAGVSQTPSNKVTEKGKYVELRCDPISGHTALYWYRQSLGQGPEFLIYFQGTGAADDSGLPNDRFFAVRPEGSVSTLKIQRTERGDSAVYLCASSSPSNEQFFGPGTRLTVL.

This clonotype was detected many times. The J gene is TRBJ2-2, the V gene TRBV7-2; D not resolved. The CDR3 totals 16 residues. V lost 5 bases to trimming and J lost 2 bases, with 15 bases between them. Per the germline V gene, CDR1 is SGHTA and CDR2 is FQGNSA. This chain's CDR3 is CASSVQIEPNTGELFF. The CDR3, as DNA: TGTGCCAGCAGCGTCCAAATCGAGCCTAACACCGGGGAGCTGTTTTTT.

The chain couples TRBV13 to TRBJ1-1, with a weak D call TRBD1 (5 bases). Germline assignment: CDR1 PRHDT and CDR2 FYEKMQ (reference sequence). The V gene lost 6 bases and the J gene lost 9 bases, with 23 bases spanning the gap. There are 15 residues in the CDR3. The CDR3 is CASRPGRSGRDQAFF. For the CDR3, the DNA is TGTGCCAGCAGACCGGGCAGGTCAGGCAGGGATCAAGCTTTCTTT. The full variable domain, in which reference TRBV13 and TRBJ1-1 provide the parts outside the CDR3, is AAGVIQSPRHLIKEKRETATLKCYPIPRHDTVYWYQQGPGQDPQFLISFYEKMQSDKGSIPDRFSAQQFSDYHSELNMSSLELGDSALYFCASRPGRSGRDQAFFGQGTRLTVV.

This clonotype was recorded at least ten times. The chain couples TRBV6-2 or TRBV6-3 to TRBJ1-2; TRBD1 might be the D (5 bases). Germline V gene lookup returns CDR1 MNHEY and CDR2 SVGEGT. The V end lost 0 bases, the J end lost 6 bases, and 17 bases lay between the germline ends. The CDR3 spans 16 residues. CDR3 in DNA: TGTGCCAGCAGTTACTCGATCATCGGGGCATTGGATGGCTACACCTTC. Protein product: CASSYSIIGALDGYTF.

CDR3 loop: CASSITGASNTEAFF. CDR3 DNA sequence: TGTGCCAGTAGTATAACGGGCGCATCGAACACTGAAGCTTTCTTT. V usage is TRBV19 and J usage is TRBJ1-1; the D is unclear. Trimming took 2 bases from V and 1 from J, leaving 11 bases between them. Per germline, CDR1 LNHDA and CDR2 SQIVND (reference sequence). This CDR3 contains 15 residues.